The rows below give T cell receptor beta chains drawn from one sample of a study of PD-L1 blockade in urothelial cancer. Clones were sequenced by immunoSEQ multiplex PCR, and TCRdb holds only the in-frame ones, with some missing. The repertoire includes about 87,000 clones, 65% to 85% of them detected once, and around 1.9% sits in the top ten. This sample comprised PBMCs, obtained around atezolizumab (anti-PD-L1) treatment. These receptors originate from a man aged 55 to 70 with urothelial cancer. Each CDR3 is given with its conserved first and last residue. The D gene is left open where the match is weak. Expanded clones are given a class, and other clones once, few, many or no size at all.

abundance,j_gene,v_gene,d_gene,CDR3nt,CDR3aa
few,TRBJ1-2,TRBV18,TRBD1,TGTGCCAGCTCACCAAGAGACAGGGGGGATGGCTACACCTTC,CASSPRDRGDGYTF
few,TRBJ2-3,TRBV5-4,-,TGTGCCAGCAGCTTGGACAGTCTTACAGATACGCAGTATTTT,CASSLDSLTDTQYF
-,TRBJ1-4,TRBV7-7,-,TGTGCCAGCACCTTAACCCAGGGACGGGAGGAACCTAATGAAAAACTGTTTTTT,CASTLTQGREEPNEKLFF
once,TRBJ2-2,TRBV2,-,TGTGCCAGTGGGGGGACCGGGGAGCTGTTTTTT,CASGGTGELFF
-,TRBJ2-1,TRBV4-3,TRBD2,TGCGCCAGCAGCTTAGGGACTAGCGGGATCCACAATGAGCAGTTCTTC,CASSLGTSGIHNEQFF
-,TRBJ1-2,TRBV6-6,TRBD1,TGTGCCAGCAGTATACAGGGGAACTATGGCTACACCTTC,CASSIQGNYGYTF
-,TRBJ2-7,TRBV6-1,TRBD1,TGTGCCAGCGTAGGGACAGGGACTACCTACGAGCAGTACTTC,CASVGTGTTYEQYF
-,TRBJ2-1,TRBV7-7,TRBD2,TGTGCCAGCAGTCCAGGACTAGCGGCCAACAATGAGCAGTTCTTC,CASSPGLAANNEQFF
-,TRBJ2-7,TRBV6-9,TRBD1,TGTGCCAGCAGTTACCGGGACAGGGGCTACGAGCAGTACTTC,CASSYRDRGYEQYF
-,TRBJ2-1,TRBV10-3,TRBD2,TGTGCCATCAGAGATCCCGGGACTAGCGGCAATGAGCAGTTCTTC,CAIRDPGTSGNEQFF
-,TRBJ1-1,TRBV13,-,TGTGCCAGCAGCTTAGGCCTCCCGACAGGGAACACTGAAGCTTTCTTT,CASSLGLPTGNTEAFF
-,TRBJ2-7,TRBV5-1,TRBD2,TGCGCCAGCAGCCCTGGTGGGACTAGCGGGTCCTACGAGCAGTACTTC,CASSPGGTSGSYEQYF
-,TRBJ1-1,TRBV29-1,TRBD1,TGCAGCGTTAACAGGGGGCAGGCTGAAGCTTTCTTT,CSVNRGQAEAFF
-,TRBJ2-4,TRBV2,TRBD1,TGTGCCAGCAGTGATAGTATGGGACAGGGGGCAACACTCCGAGCCAAAAACATTCAGTACTTC,CASSDSMGQGATLRAKNIQYF
-,TRBJ1-1,TRBV27,-,TGTGCCAGCAGTTTATATGTACGGGGAGCGGGGACTGAAGCTTTCTTT,CASSLYVRGAGTEAFF
-,TRBJ2-7,TRBV7-2,TRBD2,TGTGCCAGCAGCTCGGGACTATCCCGCTACGAGCAGTACTTC,CASSSGLSRYEQYF
once,TRBJ2-6,TRBV2,TRBD1,TGTGCCAGCAGTGAAGTAGGGACAGGTTTTGCCAACGTCCTGACTTTC,CASSEVGTGFANVLTF
once,TRBJ1-3,TRBV7-2,-,TGTGCCAGCAGCTCTAGCTCGGGAAACACCATATATTTT,CASSSSSGNTIYF
-,TRBJ1-2,TRBV7-9,TRBD1,TGTGCCAGCAGCAGGGACAGTCTTAACTATGGCTACACCTTC,CASSRDSLNYGYTF
-,TRBJ2-3,TRBV5-4,TRBD2,TGTGCCAGCAGCCCGACCGGGACTAGAAAAACAGATACGCAGTATTTT,CASSPTGTRKTDTQYF
-,TRBJ2-1,TRBV5-1,-,TGCGCCAGCAGCTCCCAACTCTCGACAGGTATGAATGAGCAGTTCTTC,CASSSQLSTGMNEQFF
-,TRBJ2-7,TRBV5-6,TRBD1,TGTGCCAGCAGCTTGGTCGGACAGGGACTCTACGAGCAGTACTTC,CASSLVGQGLYEQYF
-,TRBJ1-2,TRBV6-5,TRBD1,TGTGCCAGCAGGCGGACAGGTTACGGCTACACCTTC,CASRRTGYGYTF
few,TRBJ2-2,TRBV19,TRBD1,TGTGCCAGTAAAGGGGCCGGGACAGCGAACACCGGGGAGCTGTTTTTT,CASKGAGTANTGELFF
-,TRBJ1-5,TRBV28,-,TGTGCCAGCAGTTCCCCAGTCCGACTCACTTCCAATCAGCCCCAGCATTTT,CASSSPVRLTSNQPQHF
-,TRBJ2-7,TRBV7-3,-,TGTGCCAGCAGCTCGGGTGGGGAGCAGTACTTC,CASSSGGEQYF
-,TRBJ1-1,TRBV7-9,-,TGTGCCAGCAGCTTAGTGGGCCGATTGAACACTGAAGCTTTCTTT,CASSLVGRLNTEAFF
-,TRBJ2-3,TRBV28,TRBD2,TGTGCCAGCAGTTCCGGGAGGATCACAGATACGCAGTATTTT,CASSSGRITDTQYF
few,TRBJ1-1,TRBV29-1,TRBD1,TGCAGCGTTGGAGGTCAGCAGGGGGCTGAAGCTTTCTTT,CSVGGQQGAEAFF
-,TRBJ2-5,TRBV29-1,TRBD2,TGCAGCGTCCAGGGAGGGGAGACCCAGTACTTC,CSVQGGETQYF
-,TRBJ2-7,TRBV10-2,TRBD2,TGCGCCAGCAGTGAGCCTCAGACTAGCGGCTCCTACGAGCAGTACTTC,CASSEPQTSGSYEQYF
-,TRBJ2-2,TRBV7-3,-,TGTGCCAGCAGCTTCAGGGGTCCAAACACCGGGGAGCTGTTTTTT,CASSFRGPNTGELFF
few,TRBJ2-1,TRBV10-1,-,TGCGCCAGCAGTGATAGGCAGGGGTACAATGAGCAGTTCTTC,CASSDRQGYNEQFF
-,TRBJ2-1,TRBV6-4,TRBD1,TGTGCCAGCAGACAGGGGGACTCCTACAATGAGCAGTTCTTC,CASRQGDSYNEQFF
-,TRBJ1-2,TRBV6-1,-,TGTGCCAGCAGTGTGGACAGCCTCTATGGCTACACCTTC,CASSVDSLYGYTF
-,TRBJ2-1,TRBV9,TRBD1,TGTGCCAGCAGCGCTCAATCCGGGACAGGGAGACACAATGAGCAGTTCTTC,CASSAQSGTGRHNEQFF
-,TRBJ1-1,TRBV5-1,-,TGCGCCAGCAGCTTGGCAGGGAGGGGCATGAACACTGAAGCTTTCTTT,CASSLAGRGMNTEAFF
-,TRBJ1-6,TRBV7-2,TRBD1,TGTGCCAGCAGCTTTCCGGGACAGGGAAATTCACCCCTCCACTTT,CASSFPGQGNSPLHF
-,TRBJ2-3,TRBV18,TRBD1,TGTGCCAGCTCACCACCCCGGGACAGGGTGGGAGAAGCGCAGTATTTT,CASSPPRDRVGEAQYF
-,TRBJ2-3,TRBV6-1,TRBD1,TGTGCCAGCAGTTCCGGGACAGGGGGCGTAGATACGCAGTATTTT,CASSSGTGGVDTQYF
-,TRBJ2-2,TRBV27,-,TGTGCCAGCGGGAACGACAGATTAACCGGGGAGCTGTTTTTT,CASGNDRLTGELFF
few,TRBJ2-7,TRBV10-3,-,TGTGCCATCAGTCGCTTAGAGGGTTACGAGCAGTACTTC,CAISRLEGYEQYF
-,TRBJ2-2,TRBV11-3,TRBD1,TGTGCCAGCAGCTCGGCGACAGCGACAGGGACCGGGGAGCTGTTTTTT,CASSSATATGTGELFF
-,TRBJ1-2,TRBV19,-,TGTGCCAGTAGACAGGATCAATCAGGGACTTGGGGCTACACCTTC,CASRQDQSGTWGYTF
-,TRBJ1-2,TRBV10-3,-,TGTGCCATCAGTGGTGTCGGTTCTAACTATGGCTACACCTTC,CAISGVGSNYGYTF
-,TRBJ1-2,TRBV6-5,-,TGTGCCAGCACTTCACAGGGAAGGAACTATGGCTACACCTTC,CASTSQGRNYGYTF
once,TRBJ2-5,TRBV19,TRBD1,TGTGCCAGTAGTATCTGGGACAGGGGGGAAGAGACCCAGTACTTC,CASSIWDRGEETQYF
-,TRBJ1-1,TRBV5-5,TRBD1,TGTGCCAGCAGCTTGACAGGGGGGAACACTGAAGCTTTCTTT,CASSLTGGNTEAFF
-,TRBJ2-5,TRBV18,-,TGTGCCAGCTCACCACCTCCCGGAGAGACCCAGTACTTC,CASSPPPGETQYF
-,TRBJ1-4,TRBV19,TRBD1,TGTGCCAGTAGTAGGCAGGGGGCCGGAGGTGAAAAACTGTTTTTT,CASSRQGAGGEKLFF
-,TRBJ1-6,TRBV18,-,TGTGCCAGCTCACCGGGGCTCGTGTCCGGTTCACCCCTCCACTTT,CASSPGLVSGSPLHF
-,TRBJ2-7,TRBV7-9,-,TGTGCCAGCAGCCAAAAAACCTACGAGCAGTACTTC,CASSQKTYEQYF
-,TRBJ1-3,TRBV7-9,-,TGTGCCAGCAGCTTAGCCAGGGCCGGAAACACCATATATTTT,CASSLARAGNTIYF
-,TRBJ2-7,TRBV2,TRBD2,TGTGCCAGCAGTGATGTGGGACTAGCGGGGGTCAGGTACGAGCAGTACTTC,CASSDVGLAGVRYEQYF
-,TRBJ1-5,TRBV6-1,-,TGTGCCAGCAGTCCCACGGGAGGCAATCAGCCCCAGCATTTT,CASSPTGGNQPQHF
-,TRBJ2-2,TRBV7-2,-,TGTGCCAGCAGCTTAAGGGGTGACACCGGGGAGCTGTTTTTT,CASSLRGDTGELFF
-,TRBJ2-3,TRBV4-1,-,TGCGCCAGCAGCCAACTTACTATCGCTAGCACAGATACGCAGTATTTT,CASSQLTIASTDTQYF
-,TRBJ2-1,TRBV7-9,-,TGTGCCAGCAGCTTAGCCGTCTCCTACAATGAGCAGTTCTTC,CASSLAVSYNEQFF
-,TRBJ2-3,TRBV5-1,TRBD1,TGCGCCAGCAGCTTTAGTACGGGACAGGGGCTTGATACGCAGTATTTT,CASSFSTGQGLDTQYF